This T cell receptor beta chain was retrieved from a study of blood T cell repertoires in COVID-19. Study at large: Sources were T cells, B-cell-depleted T cells, or PBMCs; the material itself was cDNA or gDNA.

The V and J ends lost 6 bases and 5 bases respectively, with 10 bases between them. The V gene's germline CDR1 is DFQATT and CDR2 SNEGSKA (reference sequence). CDR3 length equals 11 residues. TCRdb keeps only in-frame clones here, not all; method: immunoSEQ multiplex PCR. The sample holds roughly 60,000 clones, around 81% seen once. Only one count was recorded for this clone. This rearrangement joins TRBV20-1 to TRBJ2-5; D gene ambiguous. The sequencing input was peripheral blood. The origin of this receptor is an elderly man with COVID-19, enrolled during active disease. CDR3 region: CSASNYETQYF. The CDR3 DNA reads TGCAGTGCAAGCAACTACGAGACCCAGTACTTC.